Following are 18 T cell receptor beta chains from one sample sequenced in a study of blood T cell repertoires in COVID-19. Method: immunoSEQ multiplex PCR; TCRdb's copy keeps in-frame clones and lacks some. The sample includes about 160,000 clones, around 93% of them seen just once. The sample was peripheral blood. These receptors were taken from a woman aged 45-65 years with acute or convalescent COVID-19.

CDR3 sequence: CASSPRGGDTEAFF. The DNA for the CDR3 is TGTGCCAGCAGCCCCAGGGGTGGGGACACTGAAGCTTTCTTT. V and J are TRBV3-1 (or the pseudogene TRBV3-2) and TRBJ1-1; possibly TRBD1 for D (6 bases). Germline V lookup: CDR1 LGHDT, CDR2 YNNKEL (reference sequence). Trimming left V 4 bases short and J 3 bases short, with 12 bases between. The CDR3 has 14 amino acids.

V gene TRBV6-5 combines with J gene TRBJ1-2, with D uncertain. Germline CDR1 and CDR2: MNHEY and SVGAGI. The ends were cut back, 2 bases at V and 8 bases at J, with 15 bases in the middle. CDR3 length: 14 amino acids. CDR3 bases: TGTGCCAGCAGTTACGGCCGAGGCTTCTCCGGCTACACCTTC. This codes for CASSYGRGFSGYTF.

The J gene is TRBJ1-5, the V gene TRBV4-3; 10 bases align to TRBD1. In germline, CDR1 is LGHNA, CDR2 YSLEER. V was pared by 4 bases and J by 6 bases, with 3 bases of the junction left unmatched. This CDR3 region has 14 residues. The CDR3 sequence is CASSPGTGVQPQHF. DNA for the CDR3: TGCGCCAGCAGCCCTGGGACAGGGGTTCAGCCCCAGCATTTT.

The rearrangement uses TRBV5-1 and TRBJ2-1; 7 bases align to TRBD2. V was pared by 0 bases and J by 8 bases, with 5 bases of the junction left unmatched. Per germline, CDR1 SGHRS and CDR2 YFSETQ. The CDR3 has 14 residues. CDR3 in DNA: TGCGCCAGCAGCTTGGTGGCGGGGGTTGATGAGCAGTTCTTC. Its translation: CASSLVAGVDEQFF.

CDR3 in amino acids: CASSPGQGIGYTF. The CDR3, as DNA: TGTGCCAGCAGTCCGGGACAGGGGATTGGCTACACCTTC. This chain joins TRBV6-5 and TRBJ1-2, with 10 nucleotides matching TRBD1. Per the germline V gene, CDR1 is MNHEY and CDR2 is SVGAGI. CDR3 length equals 13 residues. After removal of 5 bases from V and 7 bases from J, the junction contained 4 bases not matched to a gene.

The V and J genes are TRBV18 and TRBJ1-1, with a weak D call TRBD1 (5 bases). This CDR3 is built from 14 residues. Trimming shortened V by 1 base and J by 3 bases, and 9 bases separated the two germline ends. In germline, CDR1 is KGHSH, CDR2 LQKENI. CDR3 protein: CASSPRGRDTEAFF. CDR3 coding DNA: TGTGCCAGCTCACCACGGGGCAGAGACACTGAAGCTTTCTTT.

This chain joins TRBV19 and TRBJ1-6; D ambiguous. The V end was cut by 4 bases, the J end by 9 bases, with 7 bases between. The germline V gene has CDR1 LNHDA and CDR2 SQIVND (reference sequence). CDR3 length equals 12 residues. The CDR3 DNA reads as TGTGCCAGTAGTAATCACGGTTCACCCCTCCACTTT. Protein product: CASSNHGSPLHF.

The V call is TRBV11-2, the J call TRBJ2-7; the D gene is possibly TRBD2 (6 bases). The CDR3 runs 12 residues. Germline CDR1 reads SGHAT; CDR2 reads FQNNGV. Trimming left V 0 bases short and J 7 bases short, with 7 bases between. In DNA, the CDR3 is TGTGCCAGCAGCTTAGACGCGGGAGAGCAGTACTTC. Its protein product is CASSLDAGEQYF.

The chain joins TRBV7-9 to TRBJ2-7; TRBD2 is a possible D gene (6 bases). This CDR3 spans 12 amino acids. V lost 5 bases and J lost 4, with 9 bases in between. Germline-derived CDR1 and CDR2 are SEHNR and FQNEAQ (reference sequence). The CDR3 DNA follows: TGTGCCAGCAGCATAGGGACTTACGAGCAGTACTTC. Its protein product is CASSIGTYEQYF. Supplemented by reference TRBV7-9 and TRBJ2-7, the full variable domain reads DTGVSQNPRHKITKRGQNVTFRCDPISEHNRLYWYRQTLGQGPEFLTYFQNEAQLEKSRLLSDRFSAERPKGSFSTLEIQRTEQGDSAMYLCASSIGTYEQYFGPGTRLTVT.

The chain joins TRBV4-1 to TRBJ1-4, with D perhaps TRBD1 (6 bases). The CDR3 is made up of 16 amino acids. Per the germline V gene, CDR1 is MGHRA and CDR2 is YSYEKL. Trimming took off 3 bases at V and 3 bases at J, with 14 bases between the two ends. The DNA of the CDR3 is TGCGCCAGCAGCCAGATACTGGGGGCCCCTAATGAAAAACTGTTTTTT. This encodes CASSQILGAPNEKLFF.

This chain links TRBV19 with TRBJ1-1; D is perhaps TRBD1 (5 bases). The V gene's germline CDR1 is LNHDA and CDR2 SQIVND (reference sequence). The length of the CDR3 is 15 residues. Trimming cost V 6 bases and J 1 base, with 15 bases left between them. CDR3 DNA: TGTGCCAGTAGATCTGCGGGGCAAGCGAACACTGAAGCTTTCTTT. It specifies CASRSAGQANTEAFF.

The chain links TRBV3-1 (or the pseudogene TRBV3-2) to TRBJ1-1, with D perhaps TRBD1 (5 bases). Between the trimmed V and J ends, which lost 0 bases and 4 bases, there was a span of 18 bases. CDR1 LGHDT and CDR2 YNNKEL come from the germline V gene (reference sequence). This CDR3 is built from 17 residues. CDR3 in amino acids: CASSQDRGLEVGTEAFF. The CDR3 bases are TGTGCCAGCAGCCAAGATCGGGGGTTGGAAGTGGGCACTGAAGCTTTCTTT.

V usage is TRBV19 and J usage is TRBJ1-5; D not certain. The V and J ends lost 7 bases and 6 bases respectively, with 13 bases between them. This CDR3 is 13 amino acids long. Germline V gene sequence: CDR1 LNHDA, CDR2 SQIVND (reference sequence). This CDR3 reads CASMTEGPQPQHF. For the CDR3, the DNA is TGTGCCAGTATGACGGAGGGCCCTCAGCCCCAGCATTTT.

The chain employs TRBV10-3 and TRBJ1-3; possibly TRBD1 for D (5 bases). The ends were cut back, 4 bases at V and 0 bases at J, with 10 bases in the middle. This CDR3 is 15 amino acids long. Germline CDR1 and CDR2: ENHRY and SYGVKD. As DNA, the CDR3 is TGTGCCATCAGTGGCAAGGGGATCTCTGGAAACACCATATATTTT. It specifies CAISGKGISGNTIYF.

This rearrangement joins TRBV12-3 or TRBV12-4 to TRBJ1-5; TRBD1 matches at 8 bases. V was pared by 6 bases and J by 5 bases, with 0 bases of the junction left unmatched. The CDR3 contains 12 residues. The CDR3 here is CASRQGDQPQHF. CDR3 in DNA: TGTGCCAGCAGACAGGGGGATCAGCCCCAGCATTTT.

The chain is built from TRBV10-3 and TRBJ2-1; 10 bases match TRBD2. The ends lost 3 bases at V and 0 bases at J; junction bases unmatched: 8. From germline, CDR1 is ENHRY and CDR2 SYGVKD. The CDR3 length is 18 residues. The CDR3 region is CAISDRLAGVGSYNEQFF. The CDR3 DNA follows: TGTGCCATCAGTGACCGACTAGCGGGCGTAGGCTCCTACAATGAGCAGTTCTTC.

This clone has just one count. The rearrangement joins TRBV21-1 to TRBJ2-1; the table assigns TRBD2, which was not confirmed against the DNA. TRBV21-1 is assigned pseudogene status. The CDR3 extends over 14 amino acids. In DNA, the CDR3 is TGTGCCAGCAGCCCCCTGGAAGCGGGAAATGAGCAGTTCTTC. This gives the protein CASSPLEAGNEQFF.

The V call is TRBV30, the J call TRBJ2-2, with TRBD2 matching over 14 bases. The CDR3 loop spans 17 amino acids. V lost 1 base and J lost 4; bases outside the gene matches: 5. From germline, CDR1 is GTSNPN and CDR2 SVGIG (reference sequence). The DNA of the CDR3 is TGTGCCTGGAGTGGGACTAGCGGGGGGCTAGGCACCGGGGAGCTGTTTTTT. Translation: CAWSGTSGGLGTGELFF.